Listed below are T cell receptor beta chains from one sample, sequenced in a study of cytomegalovirus exposure and HLA in healthy donors. Repertoires were generated with immunoSEQ multiplex PCR, while TCRdb's copy carries only in-frame clones and drops some. The profile shows 160,000 or so clones, around four fifths of them singletons. Sequencing was done on a sample of PBMCs. These receptors came from a young man in good health and CMV-seropositive. The CDR3 runs from the conserved cysteine through the conserved F or W.

v_gene: TRBV2; j_gene: TRBJ1-4; CDR3aa: CASSRDRGEKLFF
v_gene: TRBV25-1; j_gene: TRBJ1-2; CDR3aa: CASSEVGGQGFKNGYTF
v_gene: TRBV2; j_gene: TRBJ1-1; CDR3aa: CASSEGEGHQGNTEAFF
v_gene: TRBV2; j_gene: TRBJ2-1; CDR3aa: CATQGPGDEQFF
v_gene: TRBV18; j_gene: TRBJ1-1; CDR3aa: CASSPGPRLDTEAFF
v_gene: TRBV2; j_gene: TRBJ2-5; CDR3aa: CASRYRGQQETQYF
v_gene: TRBV7-2; j_gene: TRBJ1-5; CDR3aa: CASSLVSGIDVQPQHF
v_gene: TRBV29-1; j_gene: TRBJ1-1; CDR3aa: CSANPGWGMNTEAFF
v_gene: TRBV10-1; j_gene: TRBJ2-5; CDR3aa: CASIIRDRDRGETQYF
v_gene: TRBV7-2; j_gene: TRBJ2-1; CDR3aa: CASSSRASPYNEQFF
v_gene: TRBV14; j_gene: TRBJ2-2; CDR3aa: CASSQAVGFFTGELFF
v_gene: TRBV7-2; j_gene: TRBJ2-7; CDR3aa: CASSPDRGRYEQYF
v_gene: TRBV4-1; j_gene: TRBJ1-2; CDR3aa: CASSQDGGTSYGYTF
v_gene: TRBV5-4; j_gene: TRBJ1-1; CDR3aa: CASSLAPNSRGLNTEAFF
v_gene: TRBV11-2; j_gene: TRBJ1-4; CDR3aa: CASSHIATNEKLFF
v_gene: TRBV4-1; j_gene: TRBJ2-3; CDR3aa: CASSLRGASGGVLEDTQYF
v_gene: TRBV7-8; j_gene: TRBJ2-7; CDR3aa: CASSLVRGRGPYEQYF
v_gene: TRBV19; j_gene: TRBJ2-7; CDR3aa: CASSTSSGGVGYEQYF
v_gene: TRBV13; j_gene: TRBJ2-7; CDR3aa: CASSLGQGGTSYEQYF
v_gene: TRBV13; j_gene: TRBJ2-7; CDR3aa: CASSRSGGANEQYF
v_gene: TRBV9; j_gene: TRBJ1-3; CDR3aa: CASSGQGAPSGNTIYF
v_gene: TRBV15; j_gene: TRBJ1-1; CDR3aa: CATSRKGGNTEAFF
v_gene: TRBV6-5; j_gene: TRBJ2-3; CDR3aa: CASSFASGGAGDTQYF
v_gene: TRBV7-6; j_gene: TRBJ2-5; CDR3aa: CASSLRAPSWQETQYF
v_gene: TRBV7-9; j_gene: TRBJ1-4; CDR3aa: CASSWTAGSEKLFF
v_gene: TRBV6-5; j_gene: TRBJ1-2; CDR3aa: CASSYSRTGEGYGYTF
v_gene: TRBV7-2; j_gene: TRBJ2-1; CDR3aa: CASSSPRAGGRDEQFF
v_gene: TRBV25-1; j_gene: TRBJ2-2; CDR3aa: CASSESWGQPNTGELFF
v_gene: TRBV15; j_gene: TRBJ1-5; CDR3aa: CATSQGGNSNQPQHF
v_gene: TRBV10-2; j_gene: TRBJ1-2; CDR3aa: CASRGVGGAAYGYTF
v_gene: TRBV4-2; j_gene: TRBJ2-7; CDR3aa: CASSQDAGLLQRGSYEQYF
v_gene: TRBV25-1; j_gene: TRBJ1-1; CDR3aa: CASSRQAGHTEAFF
v_gene: TRBV13; j_gene: TRBJ1-4; CDR3aa: CASSLGLRYSPNEKLFF
v_gene: TRBV6-5; j_gene: TRBJ2-3; CDR3aa: CASSYSIQVADTQYF
v_gene: TRBV11-2; j_gene: TRBJ2-7; CDR3aa: CASSLARSRVLSYEQYF